These T cell receptor beta chains were read from a single sample in a study of blood T cells in healthy people across ages. Via MiXCR, TCRdb re-called the 5' RACE reads, giving one row per CDR3 protein. In the table there are around 1.5 million distinct CDR3 sequences, around two fifths of which are singletons. Material for sequencing was blood. The receptors were gathered from a woman under 30 in good health. Each CDR3 is given with its conserved first and last residue. The D gene is left open where the match is weak. Rows give clone size only sometimes, using once, few, many, or a class for an expanded clone.

TGTGCCAGCAGTGACTCGGCAGGGGAGCAGTACTACGAGCAGTACTTC,CASSDSAGEQYYEQYF,-,TRBJ2-7,-,TRBV6-5
TGTGCCAGCAGTTTTAATAGCGGGAGACCCCCAGATACGCAGTATTTT,CASSFNSGRPPDTQYF,few,TRBJ2-3,TRBD2,TRBV12-3/TRBV12-4
TGTGCCAGCAGTCAAATAAGGACCTTCTGGACCCTCCACTTT,CASSQIRTFWTLHF,few,TRBJ1-6,-,TRBV6-5
TGTGCTAGTGGTTTGGTACTGACAGGAGATCTTCCCCAGCATTTT,CASGLVLTGDLPQHF,few,TRBJ1-5,-,TRBV12-5
TGTGCCAGCAGCTCTCGGCGGGACAGGGGCGGTGAGAATGAAAAACTGTTTTTT,CASSSRRDRGGENEKLFF,-,TRBJ1-4,TRBD1,TRBV7-9
TGTGCCACCAGTGATTCCAAGTCCAGTTGGTTCTATGGCTACACCTTC,CATSDSKSSWFYGYTF,-,TRBJ1-2,-,TRBV24-1
TGTGCCAGCAGCTTCCGGACACGAGCTTCGGATCACTACACCTTC,CASSFRTRASDHYTF,few,TRBJ1-2,-,TRBV6-2/TRBV6-3
TGTGCCAGCAGATACACCGGGACAGGGGGCCCCTATGGCTACACCTTC,CASRYTGTGGPYGYTF,-,TRBJ1-2,TRBD1,TRBV12-3/TRBV12-4
TGTGCCATCAGTGACGGAGATGAGAGTTATGGCTACACCTTC,CAISDGDESYGYTF,few,TRBJ1-2,-,TRBV10-3
TGTGCCAGCAGCAAACGTACTAGCGGGGGCGGGTTCGAGACCCAGTACTTC,CASSKRTSGGGFETQYF,-,TRBJ2-5,TRBD2,TRBV7-2
TGCAGTGATCTGGGACTAGCGGGGGGCGGGAATGAGCAGTTCTTC,CSDLGLAGGGNEQFF,-,TRBJ2-1,TRBD2,TRBV20-1
TGTGCCAGCAGCGTAGAGGAGGGGGGAAGTGGTGAAAAACTGTTTTTT,CASSVEEGGSGEKLFF,-,TRBJ1-4,-,TRBV9
TGTGCCAGCAGTTACGGGTCCGGTACTCCCTACGAGCAGTACTTC,CASSYGSGTPYEQYF,few,TRBJ2-7,-,TRBV6-5
TGTGCCAGCAGTAGGCAGCGGCATGTGGACACTGAAGCTTTCTTT,CASSRQRHVDTEAFF,-,TRBJ1-1,-,TRBV6-5
TGCAGTGCTGGAAATCCCTCCTACGAGCAGTACTTC,CSAGNPSYEQYF,-,TRBJ2-7,-,TRBV20-1
TGCAGCGTTGGGGCGGGACTGCAGGACGAGCAGTACTTC,CSVGAGLQDEQYF,-,TRBJ2-7,-,TRBV29-1
TGTGCCAGCAGCCCGGACCAGCTGAACACTGAAGCTTTCTTT,CASSPDQLNTEAFF,few,TRBJ1-1,-,TRBV7-8
TGTGCCACCAGTGACACGACGGACAGGATCGCTGAAGCTTTCTTT,CATSDTTDRIAEAFF,-,TRBJ1-1,TRBD1,TRBV24-1
TGTGCCATCAGTGAGTGGGCTAGCGCAAGGAAGGAGCAGTACTTC,CAISEWASARKEQYF,-,TRBJ2-7,-,TRBV10-3
TGCGCCAGCAGCTTGGCCCCTAGCGGAATGTACAATGAGCAGTTCTTC,CASSLAPSGMYNEQFF,-,TRBJ2-1,TRBD2,TRBV5-1
TGTGCCAGCAGTCACCAGGGGTATGGCTACACCTTC,CASSHQGYGYTF,once,TRBJ1-2,-,TRBV6-5
TGTGCCAGCAGCCCGGGACAGGGGTTCCACGAGCAGTACTTC,CASSPGQGFHEQYF,-,TRBJ2-7,TRBD1,TRBV7-7
TGCGCCAGCAGCCAAGCATCTGCCAGACAAATGGGACAAGAGACCCAGTACTTC,CASSQASARQMGQETQYF,-,TRBJ2-5,-,TRBV4-1
TGTGCCACCAGCAGAAAGGAGGGGCGCGATAGGGATACGCAGTATTTT,CATSRKEGRDRDTQYF,-,TRBJ2-3,-,TRBV15
TGCGCCAGCAGCCTTCTGGGGACTGCCTTCTACAATGAGCAGTACTTC,CASSLLGTAFYNEQYF,-,TRBJ2-5,-,TRBV4-1
TGCAGTGCTAGGGGGGCTCGTGGACTAGCGGCAGAGACCTACGAGCAGTACTTC,CSARGARGLAAETYEQYF,few,TRBJ2-7,TRBD2,TRBV20-1
TGTGCCAGCAGTTTAGGAGAGACAGGGGAGGCTTTCTTT,CASSLGETGEAFF,-,TRBJ1-1,TRBD1,TRBV27
TGCAGTGCATCCCCGCAGATCTCTGGAAACTCCATATATTTT,CSASPQISGNSIYF,-,TRBJ1-3,-,TRBV20-1
TGTGCCATCAGGGAGCGGGATACGGCAGATACGCAGTATTTT,CAIRERDTADTQYF,-,TRBJ2-3,TRBD2,TRBV10-3
TGTGCCAGCAGCCAAGATGCCCTAGCCCCCAATGAGCAGTACTTC,CASSQDALAPNEQYF,-,TRBJ2-7,-,TRBV3-1
TGTGCCAGCAGTTTTACATTAAGGGGTGAGCAGTTCTTC,CASSFTLRGEQFF,few,TRBJ2-1,-,TRBV6-5
TGTGCCAGCAGCGTCGTGAGCACAGGGAACACTGAAGCTTTCTTT,CASSVVSTGNTEAFF,-,TRBJ1-1,-,TRBV9
TGCGCCAGCAGCCCGGACAGCAATTACTATGGCTACACCTTC,CASSPDSNYYGYTF,-,TRBJ1-2,-,TRBV5-1
TGTGCCAGCAGCGAGGGGGATGATGCGGGCACAGATACGCAGTATTTT,CASSEGDDAGTDTQYF,-,TRBJ2-3,-,TRBV9
TGCAGCGTAGGACACCGGGACGAGCAGTACTTC,CSVGHRDEQYF,many,TRBJ2-7,-,TRBV29-1
TGTGCCAGTAGTAATCTCCCCGGACTAGGGACAGATACGCAGTATTTT,CASSNLPGLGTDTQYF,-,TRBJ2-3,TRBD2,TRBV19
TGTGCCAGCAGTCCTACTGGGGGGTCTGAGGAAACCGGGGAGCTGTTTTTT,CASSPTGGSEETGELFF,-,TRBJ2-2,-,TRBV25-1
TGTGCCAGCCGCGACGATCTAGCCAAAAACATTCAGTACTTC,CASRDDLAKNIQYF,-,TRBJ2-4,-,TRBV14
TGTGCCAGCAGAGACACTGGCAGGCGTTTGGTGAACACTGAAGCTTTCTTT,CASRDTGRRLVNTEAFF,-,TRBJ1-1,-,TRBV6-4
TGTGCCAGCAGTAGACCGGGACAGGCGGGTGAAAAACTGTTTTTT,CASSRPGQAGEKLFF,-,TRBJ1-4,TRBD1,TRBV12-3/TRBV12-4
TGTGCCAGCAGCCACGGACAGGGTTGGGGCTACGAGCAGTACTTC,CASSHGQGWGYEQYF,-,TRBJ2-7,TRBD1,TRBV14
TGCAGTGCATATCAGACAGGGTTTCGCACAGATACGCAGTATTTT,CSAYQTGFRTDTQYF,-,TRBJ2-3,TRBD1,TRBV20-1